These 11 T cell receptor beta chains share one sample of origin, sequenced in a study of control samples from healthy donors and cancer patients (TCRdb year 2020). Library preparation used the immunoSEQ multiplex PCR assay. In TCRdb, the immuneACCESS table is reduced to in-frame sequences with V and J assigned. These tables do not hold every clone; where another copy was compared, an unresolved V gene accounts for under half, and the others remain unexplained. The sample profile shows 50,000 to 70,000 clones; approximately 91% of them were found once. 3% to 4% of the sample is held by the ten biggest clonotypes. The sample consisted of blood. The receptors were gathered from a man aged 45-60 years in good health.

The chain joins TRBV3-1 (or the pseudogene TRBV3-2) to TRBJ2-7; 9 bases are shared with TRBD2. Losses at the gene ends were 1 base for V and 0 bases for J; bases not matched to a gene: 4. The CDR3 is 16 residues long. CDR1 and CDR2 from the germline V gene are LGHDT and YNNKEL (reference sequence). CDR3 nucleotide sequence: TGTGCCAGCAGCCAAGTCGCGGGAGGGCCCTCCTACGAGCAGTACTTC. Amino acids: CASSQVAGGPSYEQYF.

J is TRBJ2-7 and V is TRBV18; no definite D call. The germline gives CDR1 KGHSH, CDR2 LQKENI. V was shortened by 4 bases and J by 5 bases, with 6 bases between the two germline ends. This CDR3 spans 11 amino acids. The CDR3 coding sequence is TGTGCCAGCTCACTGGCGGACGAGCAGTACTTC. The encoded protein is CASSLADEQYF. The complete variable domain, with remaining parts taken from reference TRBV18 and TRBJ2-7, reads NAGVMQNPRHLVRRRGQEARLRCSPMKGHSHVYWYRQLPEEGLKFMVYLQKENIIDESGMPKERFSAEFPKEGPSILRIQQVVRGDSAAYFCASSLADEQYFGPGTRLTVT.

This clone has just one count. The chain combines TRBV19 with TRBJ1-2, with D possibly TRBD1 on 6 matching bases. The V gene's germline CDR1 is LNHDA and CDR2 SQIVND (reference sequence). Trimming removed 6 bases at V and 3 bases at J, with 14 bases between. This CDR3 is 14 amino acids long. Written as DNA, the CDR3 is TGTGCCAGTAGCACTCAGGGGAGCTACTATGGCTACACCTTC. Protein product: CASSTQGSYYGYTF.

This clone appeared once. The chain recombines TRBV7-2 with TRBJ2-3; D gene uncertain. Trimming shortened V by 1 base and J by 1 base, and 9 bases separated the two germline ends. There are 15 residues in the CDR3. The V gene's germline CDR1 is SGHTA and CDR2 FQGNSA. CDR3 protein: CASSLGWDGTDTQYF. The CDR3 DNA reads as TGTGCCAGCAGCTTAGGTTGGGATGGCACAGATACGCAGTATTTT. Full variable domain (rest looked up from reference TRBV7-2 and TRBJ2-3): GAGVSQSPSNKVTEKGKDVELRCDPISGHTALYWYRQSLGQGLEFLIYFQGNSAPDKSGLPSDRFSAERTGGSVSTLTIQRTQQEDSAVYLCASSLGWDGTDTQYFGPGTRLTVL.

This chain joins TRBV6-5 and TRBJ2-6; D gene ambiguous. The CDR3 length is 15 residues. The V end was cut by 1 base, the J end by 10 bases, with 14 bases between. Germline V gives CDR1 MNHEY, CDR2 SVGAGI. The CDR3 protein is CASSYFAPAGNVLTF. The CDR3 DNA reads as TGTGCCAGCAGTTACTTTGCCCCGGCAGGTAACGTCCTGACTTTC.

The chain couples TRBV7-6 to TRBJ2-7; D might be TRBD2 (6 bases). V lost 2 bases to trimming and J lost 5 bases, with 16 bases between them. CDR3 length: 15 amino acids. Germline loops: CDR1 SGHVS, CDR2 FNYEAQ. Here the CDR3 reads CASSLNLRGLHEQYF. The CDR3, as DNA: TGTGCCAGCAGCTTAAACCTACGGGGACTCCACGAGCAGTACTTC. The whole variable domain, filled in from reference TRBV7-6 and TRBJ2-7, reads GAGVSQSPRYKVTKRGQDVALRCDPISGHVSLYWYRQALGQGPEFLTYFNYEAQQDKSGLPNDRFSAERPEGSISTLTIQRTEQRDSAMYRCASSLNLRGLHEQYFGPGTRLTVT.

V gene TRBV10-1 combines with J gene TRBJ2-1, with 9 bases lining up with TRBD2. In germline, CDR1 is WNHNN, CDR2 SYGVQD (reference sequence). This CDR3 contains 14 residues. J gave up 5 bases and V 6 bases, and 5 bases lay outside the gene matches. DNA for the CDR3: TGCGCCAGCAGGGAGACTAGCGGAGACAATGAGCAGTTCTTC. Translating it yields CASRETSGDNEQFF.

The chain links TRBV27 to TRBJ2-7; no definite D call. With 6 bases removed from V and 3 bases from J, the gap between germline ends came to 12 bases. Per the germline V gene, CDR1 is MNHEY and CDR2 is SMNVEV (reference sequence). The CDR3 runs 13 residues. The CDR3 here is CASSLGPFYEQYF. CDR3 sequence (DNA): TGTGCCAGCAGCCTCGGACCCTTCTACGAGCAGTACTTC.

This chain connects TRBV18 to TRBJ2-2; perhaps TRBD1 as D (6 bases). The CDR3 is 15 residues long. CDR1 is KGHSH, CDR2 LQKENI, per germline. Trimming pared 6 bases from V and 2 bases from J, leaving 13 bases between. The CDR3 here is CASSGTNSNTGELFF. For the CDR3, the DNA is TGTGCCAGCTCCGGGACAAACAGTAACACCGGGGAGCTGTTTTTT.

This CDR3 reads CASSFQGAPSLHF. The CDR3 DNA follows: TGTGCCAGCAGTTTTCAGGGGGCTCCGTCCCTCCACTTT. The chain is built from TRBV27 and TRBJ1-6, with TRBD1 matching over 8 bases. The CDR3 runs 13 residues. V lost 3 bases and J lost 14; bases outside the gene matches: 6. Germline V gives CDR1 MNHEY, CDR2 SMNVEV (reference sequence).

The J gene is TRBJ2-2, the V gene TRBV4-1; D is perhaps TRBD1 (6 bases). The CDR3 extends over 17 amino acids. In germline, CDR1 is MGHRA, CDR2 YSYEKL. V was pared by 5 bases and J by 4 bases, with 20 bases between. The CDR3 spells CASSVPRPGAGTGELFF. The CDR3 DNA follows: TGCGCCAGCAGCGTGCCCCGTCCAGGGGCCGGCACCGGGGAGCTGTTTTTT.